This T cell receptor (beta chain) was identified in a study of blood T cell repertoires in COVID-19. Germline values: CDR1 MGHRA, CDR2 YSYEKL. The CDR3 spans 14 residues. V dropped 1 base and J dropped 5; count of bases not matched to a gene: 2. Original methodology: The assay estimated nucleated cells by amplifying reference gene primers. Measured with immunoSEQ multiplex PCR; TCRdb has only the in-frame clones, and not every one. V, J and clone size reflect that table, while D and trimming were determined from the DNA. The repertoire includes 220,000 or so clones, 82% of them detected once, and 3.6% sits in the top ten.

The receptor's source is an elderly woman with acute or convalescent COVID-19. V is TRBV4-1 and J is TRBJ1-1, with 9 positions matching TRBD1. Sequenced sample: peripheral blood. The CDR3 DNA sequence: TGCGCCAGCAGCCAAGGGGGACAGGGAACTGAAGCTTTCTTT. Protein: CASSQGGQGTEAFF.